This T cell receptor (beta chain) was recovered during a study of blood T cell repertoires in COVID-19. Study details: Researchers got acute and convalescent COVID-19 samples from the United States, Italy and Spain. Nucleic acid was either cDNA or gDNA, and it came from T cells, B-cell-depleted T cells, or PBMCs.

The table came from immunoSEQ multiplex PCR; TCRdb's copy has only in-frame clones and leaves some out. Of fewer than 250,000 clones in the sample, 70% to 90% were seen once. With V trimmed by 7 bases and J by 0 bases, 10 bases remained unmatched. Germline values: CDR1 MDHEN, CDR2 SYDVKM. The CDR3 has 16 amino acids. This TCR came from a young man who had recovered from COVID-19. The chain combines TRBV28 with TRBJ1-1; 8 nucleotides match TRBD1. Sequenced: PBMCs or T cells enriched from blood (not recorded which). The CDR3 protein is CASTRGPHGLNTEAFF. The CDR3 DNA sequence: TGTGCCAGCACCAGGGGGCCTCACGGGCTGAACACTGAAGCTTTCTTT.